This T cell receptor beta chain originates from a study of T-cell reconstitution after alpha-beta-depleted transplantation in children. This clonotype was seen only a few times. Library preparation (for TCRbeta) was performed with unique molecular identifiers. Each CDR3 protein gets one entry after TCRdb re-called the PCR reads with MiXCR. This table holds roughly 300,000 distinct CDR3 sequences, around 9.6% found once. Germline V gene lookup returns CDR1 DFQATT and CDR2 SNEGSKA (reference sequence). With 0 bases removed from V and 9 bases from J, the gap between germline ends came to 18 bases. The CDR3 runs 15 residues.

The sample was PBMCs from the stem cell graft donor, taken from the stem cell graft. This chain joins TRBV20-1 and TRBJ1-5; D remains unclear. This sequence was found in a human donor who donated a stem cell graft to a child with SCID. CDR3 sequence: CSARDKVGVGSPQHF. In DNA, the CDR3 is TGCAGTGCTAGAGATAAGGTCGGGGTCGGTTCGCCCCAGCATTTT.